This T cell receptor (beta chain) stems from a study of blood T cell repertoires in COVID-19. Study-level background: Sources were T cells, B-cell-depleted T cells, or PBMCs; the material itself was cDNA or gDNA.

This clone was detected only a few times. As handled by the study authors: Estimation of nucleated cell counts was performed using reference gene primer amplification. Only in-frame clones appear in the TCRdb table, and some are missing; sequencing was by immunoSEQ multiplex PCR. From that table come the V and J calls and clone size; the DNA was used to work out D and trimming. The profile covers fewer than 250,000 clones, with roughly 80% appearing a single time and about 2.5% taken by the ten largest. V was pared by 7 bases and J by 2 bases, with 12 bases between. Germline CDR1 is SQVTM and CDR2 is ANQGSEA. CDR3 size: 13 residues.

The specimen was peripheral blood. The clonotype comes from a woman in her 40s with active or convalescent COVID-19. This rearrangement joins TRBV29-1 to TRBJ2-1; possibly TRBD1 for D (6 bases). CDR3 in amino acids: CSADRTAYNEQFF. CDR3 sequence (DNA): TGCAGCGCGGACAGAACGGCCTACAATGAGCAGTTCTTC.